Listed below are T cell receptor beta chains from one sample, sequenced in a study of monozygotic twins with inflammatory bowel disease. Each CDR3 protein gets one entry in TCRdb, which reprocessed the 5' RACE reads and gives no DNA. The listing contains tens of thousands of distinct CDR3 sequences. The sequenced sample consisted of blood. The receptors stem from a human donor with ulcerative colitis or Crohn's disease, or a healthy co-twin of an affected twin (not recorded which). Each CDR3 is given with its conserved first and last residue.

V gene: TRBV19
J gene: TRBJ1-6
CDR3 protein: CASSGGGVNSPLHF

V gene: TRBV5-1
J gene: TRBJ2-5
CDR3 protein: CASSRGGSETQYF

V gene: TRBV3-1
J gene: TRBJ1-2
CDR3 protein: CASGTNYGYTF

V gene: TRBV6-2/TRBV6-3
J gene: TRBJ1-1
CDR3 protein: CASRPAGYMNTEAFF

V gene: TRBV19
J gene: TRBJ1-1
CDR3 protein: CASTTDRFGTEAFF

V gene: TRBV25-1
J gene: TRBJ1-6
CDR3 protein: CATAGEGGGSPLHF

V gene: TRBV25-1
J gene: TRBJ2-1
CDR3 protein: CASSERQASYNEQFF

V gene: TRBV20-1
J gene: TRBJ1-3
CDR3 protein: CSADEKSSGNTIYF

V gene: TRBV10-3
J gene: TRBJ1-2
CDR3 protein: CAISPGGGPLGGYTF

V gene: TRBV15
J gene: TRBJ1-5
CDR3 protein: CATSRDKGLADQPQHF

V gene: TRBV11-2
J gene: TRBJ2-3
CDR3 protein: CASNKDGHYTDTQYF

V gene: TRBV5-6
J gene: TRBJ2-3
CDR3 protein: CASSPGQGIRDTQYF

V gene: TRBV20-1
J gene: TRBJ2-4
CDR3 protein: CSAKAPGIAKNIQYF

V gene: TRBV7-2
J gene: TRBJ2-2
CDR3 protein: CASRGTPGTGELFF

V gene: TRBV20-1
J gene: TRBJ2-1
CDR3 protein: CSKTSDRTYNEQFF

V gene: TRBV7-2
J gene: TRBJ1-2
CDR3 protein: CASSPLEGGIYGYTF

V gene: TRBV5-1
J gene: TRBJ2-2
CDR3 protein: CASSLMAVANTGELFF

V gene: TRBV12-3/TRBV12-4
J gene: TRBJ1-2
CDR3 protein: CASSQKTGSHYGYTF

V gene: TRBV12-5
J gene: TRBJ2-1
CDR3 protein: CASVKSRDFNEQFF

V gene: TRBV20-1
J gene: TRBJ2-1
CDR3 protein: CSVTGTSFFNEQFF

V gene: TRBV2
J gene: TRBJ1-5
CDR3 protein: CASTGFSNQPQHF

V gene: TRBV20-1
J gene: TRBJ2-1
CDR3 protein: CSASGLAGGPHNEQFF

V gene: TRBV6-1
J gene: TRBJ2-5
CDR3 protein: CASSPTAGLAGFLRETQYF

V gene: TRBV27
J gene: TRBJ2-5
CDR3 protein: CASQLGGGARETQYF

V gene: TRBV11-2
J gene: TRBJ2-7
CDR3 protein: CASSLQTGGTNYEQYF

V gene: TRBV15
J gene: TRBJ2-7
CDR3 protein: CATSSGQSYEQYF

V gene: TRBV28
J gene: TRBJ1-1
CDR3 protein: CASRPFGGKGHTEAFF

V gene: TRBV3-1
J gene: TRBJ1-2
CDR3 protein: CASSQEDSPYGYTF

V gene: TRBV3-1
J gene: TRBJ1-2
CDR3 protein: CASSLGQGEVNGYTF

V gene: TRBV5-1
J gene: TRBJ1-1
CDR3 protein: CASSPRNSRGNTEAFF

V gene: TRBV6-5
J gene: TRBJ1-1
CDR3 protein: CASTSTGTEAFF

V gene: TRBV10-3
J gene: TRBJ2-7
CDR3 protein: CATEGQGLEQYF

V gene: TRBV10-2
J gene: TRBJ1-4
CDR3 protein: CASSESRPGNEKLFF

V gene: TRBV7-9
J gene: TRBJ2-1
CDR3 protein: CASSPVGNEQFF

V gene: TRBV5-1
J gene: TRBJ2-7
CDR3 protein: CASSLGEGYEQYF

V gene: TRBV20-1
J gene: TRBJ1-5
CDR3 protein: CSAGRGLNSNQPQHF

V gene: TRBV28
J gene: TRBJ1-2
CDR3 protein: CASRASGQKYGYTF

V gene: TRBV7-6
J gene: TRBJ1-5
CDR3 protein: CASSPGGSNQPQHF

V gene: TRBV4-1
J gene: TRBJ2-2
CDR3 protein: CASSQDKWDRARAGELFF

V gene: TRBV18
J gene: TRBJ1-1
CDR3 protein: CASSQGYTEAFF

V gene: TRBV5-1
J gene: TRBJ1-3
CDR3 protein: CASSYRGSGNTIYF

V gene: TRBV10-3
J gene: TRBJ2-6
CDR3 protein: CAIPSGLAGELSGANVLTF

V gene: TRBV7-6
J gene: TRBJ1-4
CDR3 protein: CASSLRGSNEKLFF

V gene: TRBV12-3/TRBV12-4
J gene: TRBJ2-2
CDR3 protein: CASGGTPYLNTGELFF

V gene: TRBV7-9
J gene: TRBJ2-5
CDR3 protein: CASSVDIGPQNF

V gene: TRBV12-3/TRBV12-4
J gene: TRBJ2-1
CDR3 protein: CASSLAGGKNEQFF

V gene: TRBV5-1
J gene: TRBJ2-4
CDR3 protein: CASRPGGGNIQYF

V gene: TRBV12-3/TRBV12-4
J gene: TRBJ1-1
CDR3 protein: CASRRSGRTEAFF

V gene: TRBV19
J gene: TRBJ2-7
CDR3 protein: CASSIDPGFSYEQYF

V gene: TRBV6-1
J gene: TRBJ1-4
CDR3 protein: CASSKQGKLFF

V gene: TRBV5-1
J gene: TRBJ2-2
CDR3 protein: CASQRGDTGELFF

V gene: TRBV20-1
J gene: TRBJ1-1
CDR3 protein: CSAIDRDRGMNTEAFF

V gene: TRBV9
J gene: TRBJ2-2
CDR3 protein: CASNPSGYANTGELFF

V gene: TRBV10-3
J gene: TRBJ2-1
CDR3 protein: CAISELANEQFF

V gene: TRBV6-5
J gene: TRBJ1-5
CDR3 protein: CASILGQGLGQPQHF